The 12 T cell receptor beta chains reported below all come from one sample, sequenced in a study of identical twins. TCRdb reprocessed the 5' RACE reads with MiXCR, giving one entry per CDR3 protein. The sample has about 890,000 distinct CDR3 sequences, 9% to 15% seen once. Another study also made use of these data, one on yellow fever vaccine responses in identical twins.

The sequenced material came from PBMCs. These receptors all stem from a woman younger than 35 in good health.

This sequence joins TRBV2 and TRBJ2-7, with D possibly TRBD2 on 6 matching bases. V gave up 6 bases and J gave up 2 bases, with 20 bases separating them. This CDR3 region has 16 residues. Germline assignment: CDR1 SNHLY and CDR2 FYNNEI. The CDR3 bases are TGTGCCAGCAGGGTGCACGGGGGAACAGAAACCTACGAGCAGTACTTC. Its translation: CASRVHGGTETYEQYF.

This clonotype has more than one count but fewer than ten. The rearrangement joins TRBV28 to TRBJ2-7; 9 bases map to TRBD2. The CDR3 runs 13 residues. The V gene end was trimmed by 4 bases and the J gene end by 4 bases; junction bases not matched to a gene: 2. Per germline, CDR1 MDHEN and CDR2 SYDVKM. CDR3 sequence (DNA): TGTGCCAGCAGTTGGAGCGGGAGGTACGAGCAGTACTTC. It codes for CASSWSGRYEQYF.

This clonotype has a count of ten or more. The chain couples TRBV12-3 or TRBV12-4 to TRBJ2-2, with D possibly matching TRBD2 (6 bases). Trimming shortened V by 5 bases and J by 7 bases, and 11 bases separated the two germline ends. This CDR3 is 13 amino acids long. CDR3 protein: CASSPGGGGELFF. DNA for the CDR3: TGTGCCAGCAGTCCCGGGGGTGGCGGGGAGCTGTTTTTT.

The chain carries TRBV29-1 and TRBJ2-3, with 13 positions matching TRBD2. The CDR3 sequence is 15 residues long. Per the germline V gene, CDR1 is SQVTM and CDR2 is ANQGSEA. J lost 6 bases, V lost 1 base, and 4 bases had no gene match. CDR3 nucleotides: TGCAGCGTTGAAGGACTAGCGGGAGGTGTGGATACGCAGTATTTT. Translated, it gives CSVEGLAGGVDTQYF.

The table lists this clonotype with a few counts. The chain links TRBV3-1 to TRBJ2-2, with D unclear. Germline V gives CDR1 LGHDT, CDR2 YNNKEL (reference sequence). The CDR3 has 17 residues. Trimming removed 0 bases from V and 4 bases from J, with 15 bases in between. In DNA, the CDR3 is TGTGCCAGCAGCCAAGATGGTAACATTCGAGGCACCGGGGAGCTGTTTTTT. Translation: CASSQDGNIRGTGELFF.

This chain links TRBV20-1 with TRBJ1-4; unclear D gene. CDR1 DFQATT and CDR2 SNEGSKA come from the germline V gene (reference sequence). The CDR3 totals 14 residues. Trimming stripped 0 bases from V and 5 bases from J, with 10 bases between. The DNA for the CDR3 is TGCAGTGCTAGAGATTTTCGAGGAAATGAAAAACTGTTTTTT. It specifies CSARDFRGNEKLFF.

The chain uses TRBV29-1 and TRBJ2-7, with a weak D call TRBD2 (5 bases). Trimming took off 6 bases at V and 2 bases at J, with 11 bases between the two ends. This CDR3 has 12 residues. Germline CDR1 and CDR2: SQVTM and ANQGSEA. The CDR3 bases are TGCAGCGTCCTCGGGAATACCTACGAGCAGTACTTC. This gives the protein CSVLGNTYEQYF.

The genes are TRBV12-3 or TRBV12-4 and TRBJ2-5; 14 nucleotides agree with TRBD2. Losses at the gene ends were 6 bases for V and 5 bases for J; bases not matched to a gene: 8. This CDR3 has 16 residues. CDR3 coding DNA: TGTGCCAGCAGCATAGGGACTAGCGGGGGCCGGGAGACCCAGTACTTC. It is translated as CASSIGTSGGRETQYF.

The chain carries TRBV7-6 and TRBJ2-1; 7 bases match TRBD1. V was pared by 2 bases and J by 7 bases, with 8 bases of the junction left unmatched. This CDR3 comprises 15 residues. The V gene's germline CDR1 is SGHVS and CDR2 FNYEAQ. The DNA for the CDR3 is TGTGCCAGCAGCTTAAGACAGGGTTCGCGTAATGAGCAGTTCTTC. This sequence encodes CASSLRQGSRNEQFF.

The chain joins TRBV20-1 to TRBJ1-4, with D possibly being TRBD1 (5 bases). CDR3 size: 15 residues. The V and J ends lost 6 bases and 4 bases respectively, with 18 bases between them. Per the germline V gene, CDR1 is DFQATT and CDR2 is SNEGSKA (reference sequence). CDR3 region: CSANVQGWGNEKLFF. Written as DNA, the CDR3 is TGCAGTGCAAACGTCCAGGGTTGGGGTAATGAAAAACTGTTTTTT.

At least ten counts were recorded for this clonotype. The V gene is TRBV10-3, the J gene TRBJ2-1; 16 nucleotides agree with TRBD2. From germline, CDR1 is ENHRY and CDR2 SYGVKD. J was trimmed by 4 bases and V by 7 bases; bases with no gene match: 10. This CDR3 contains 18 residues. CDR3 protein: CAITSGLAGGQSYNEQFF. CDR3 DNA sequence: TGTGCCATCACCTCGGGACTAGCGGGGGGGCAGTCATACAATGAGCAGTTCTTC.

The V and J genes are TRBV27 and TRBJ2-4; 8 bases match TRBD2. In germline, CDR1 is MNHEY, CDR2 SMNVEV (reference sequence). The CDR3 covers 17 residues. J gave up 7 bases and V 5 bases, and 16 bases lay outside the gene matches. CDR3 region: CASSGGAAGARGNIQYF. The CDR3 coding sequence is TGTGCCAGCAGTGGGGGTGCAGCGGGAGCACGGGGGAACATTCAGTACTTC.